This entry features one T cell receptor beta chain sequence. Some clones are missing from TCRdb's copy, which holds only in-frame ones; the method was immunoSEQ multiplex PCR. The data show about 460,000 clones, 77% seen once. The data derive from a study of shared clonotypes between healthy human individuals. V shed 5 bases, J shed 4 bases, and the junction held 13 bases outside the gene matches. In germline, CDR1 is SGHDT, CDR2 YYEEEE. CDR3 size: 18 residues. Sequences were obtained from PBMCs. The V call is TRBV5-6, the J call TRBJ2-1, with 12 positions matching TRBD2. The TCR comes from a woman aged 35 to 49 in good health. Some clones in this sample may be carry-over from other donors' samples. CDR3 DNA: TGTGCCAGCAGTTCGAAACACGGACTAGCGGGACGATACAATGAGCAGTTCTTC. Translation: CASSSKHGLAGRYNEQFF.